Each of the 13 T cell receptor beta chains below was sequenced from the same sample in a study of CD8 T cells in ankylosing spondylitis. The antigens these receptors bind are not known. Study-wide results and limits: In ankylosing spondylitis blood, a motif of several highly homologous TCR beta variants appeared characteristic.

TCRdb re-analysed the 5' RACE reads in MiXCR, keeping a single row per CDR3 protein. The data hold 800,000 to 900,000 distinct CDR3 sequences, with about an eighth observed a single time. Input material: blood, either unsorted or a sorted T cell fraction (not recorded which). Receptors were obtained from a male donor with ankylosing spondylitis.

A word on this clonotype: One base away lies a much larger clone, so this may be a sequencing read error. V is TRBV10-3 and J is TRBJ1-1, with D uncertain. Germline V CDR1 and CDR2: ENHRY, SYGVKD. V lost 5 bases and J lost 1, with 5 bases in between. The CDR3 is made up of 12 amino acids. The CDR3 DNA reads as TGTGCCATCAGTCGGGGGAACACTGAAGCTTTCTTT. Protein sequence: CAISRGNTEAFF.

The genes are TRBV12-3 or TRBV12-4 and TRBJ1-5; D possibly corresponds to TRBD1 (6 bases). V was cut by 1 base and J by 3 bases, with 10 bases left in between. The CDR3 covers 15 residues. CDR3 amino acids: CASSLGGQLNQPQHF. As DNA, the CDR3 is TGTGCCAGCAGTTTAGGGGGACAACTCAATCAGCCCCAGCATTTT.

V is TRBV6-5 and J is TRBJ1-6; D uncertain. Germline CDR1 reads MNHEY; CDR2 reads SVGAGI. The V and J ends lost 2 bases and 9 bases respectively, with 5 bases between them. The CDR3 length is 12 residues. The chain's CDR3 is CASSYTASPLHF. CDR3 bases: TGTGCCAGCAGTTACACGGCTTCACCCCTCCACTTT.

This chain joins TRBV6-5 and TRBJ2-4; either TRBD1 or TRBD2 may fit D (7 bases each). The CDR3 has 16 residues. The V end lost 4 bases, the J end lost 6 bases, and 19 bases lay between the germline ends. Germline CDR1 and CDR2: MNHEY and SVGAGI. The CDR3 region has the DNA TGTGCCAGCAGTTCACCCAGGGGGAGGGAGGTAAACATTCAGTACTTC. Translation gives CASSSPRGREVNIQYF.

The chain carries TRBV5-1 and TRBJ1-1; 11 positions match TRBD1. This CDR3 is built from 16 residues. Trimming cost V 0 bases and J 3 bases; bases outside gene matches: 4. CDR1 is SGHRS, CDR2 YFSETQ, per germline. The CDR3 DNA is TGCGCCAGCAGCTTGGCGGGACAGGGGGATTACACTGAAGCTTTCTTT. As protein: CASSLAGQGDYTEAFF. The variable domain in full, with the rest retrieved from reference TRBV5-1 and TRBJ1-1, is KAGVTQTPRYLIKTRGQQVTLSCSPISGHRSVSWYQQTPGQGLQFLFEYFSETQRNKGNFPGRFSGRQFSNSRSEMNVSTLELGDSALYLCASSLAGQGDYTEAFFGQGTRLTVV.

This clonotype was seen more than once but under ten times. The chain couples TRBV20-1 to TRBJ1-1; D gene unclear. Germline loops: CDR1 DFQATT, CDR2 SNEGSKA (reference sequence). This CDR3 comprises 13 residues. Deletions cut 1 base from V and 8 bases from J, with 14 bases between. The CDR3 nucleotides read TGCAGTGCTAGAGGTGGTCCTCTCATCGAAGCTTTCTTT. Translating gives CSARGGPLIEAFF.

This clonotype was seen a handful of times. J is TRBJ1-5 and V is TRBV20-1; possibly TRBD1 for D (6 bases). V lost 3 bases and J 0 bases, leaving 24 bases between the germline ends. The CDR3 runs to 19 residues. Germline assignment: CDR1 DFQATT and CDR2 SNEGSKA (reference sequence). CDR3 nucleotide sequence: TGCAGTGCTAGTTATGGGGGCAGGGCAAGCCCTTATAGCAATCAGCCCCAGCATTTT. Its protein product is CSASYGGRASPYSNQPQHF.

The CDR3, as DNA: TGTGCCAGCCTAGAAAACTATGGCTACACCTTC. As protein: CASLENYGYTF. This sequence joins TRBV28 and TRBJ1-2; the D is unclear. Germline loops: CDR1 MDHEN, CDR2 SYDVKM. Trimming pared 8 bases from V and 2 bases from J, leaving 6 bases between. CDR3 length equals 11 residues.

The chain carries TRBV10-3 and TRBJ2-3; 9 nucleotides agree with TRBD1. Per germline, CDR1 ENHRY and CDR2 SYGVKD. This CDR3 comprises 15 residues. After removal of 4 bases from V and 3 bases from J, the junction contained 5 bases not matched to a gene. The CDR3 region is CAISVQGAGTDTQYF. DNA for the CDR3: TGTGCCATCAGTGTACAGGGGGCGGGGACAGATACGCAGTATTTT.

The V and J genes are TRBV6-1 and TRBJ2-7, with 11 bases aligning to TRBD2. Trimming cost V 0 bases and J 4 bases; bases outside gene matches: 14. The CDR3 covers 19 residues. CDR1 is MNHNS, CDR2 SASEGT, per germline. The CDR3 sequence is CASSEALGLADARTYEQYF. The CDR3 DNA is TGTGCCAGCAGTGAAGCGTTGGGACTAGCGGACGCCAGGACGTACGAGCAGTACTTC.

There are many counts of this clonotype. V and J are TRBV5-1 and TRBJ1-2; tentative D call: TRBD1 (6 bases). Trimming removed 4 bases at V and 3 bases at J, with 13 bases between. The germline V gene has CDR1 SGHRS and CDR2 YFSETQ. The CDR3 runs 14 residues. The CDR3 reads CASSPRGGDYGYTF. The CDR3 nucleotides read TGCGCCAGCAGCCCGCGAGGGGGAGACTATGGCTACACCTTC.

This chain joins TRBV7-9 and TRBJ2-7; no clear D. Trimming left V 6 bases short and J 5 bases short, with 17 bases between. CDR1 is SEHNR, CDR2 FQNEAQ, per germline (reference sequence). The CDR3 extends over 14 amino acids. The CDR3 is CASRAVENWDEQYF. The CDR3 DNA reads TGTGCCAGCAGAGCCGTGGAGAACTGGGACGAGCAGTACTTC.

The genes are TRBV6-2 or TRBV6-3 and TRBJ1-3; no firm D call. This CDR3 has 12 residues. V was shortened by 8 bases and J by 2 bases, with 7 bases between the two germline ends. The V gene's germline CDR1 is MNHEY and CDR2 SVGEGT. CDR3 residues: CASRSAGNTIYF. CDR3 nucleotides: TGTGCCAGCCGATCTGCTGGAAACACCATATATTTT.